The entry that follows covers one T cell receptor beta chain sequence. These data originate in a study of blood T cell repertoires in COVID-19. As for the study in general: Collection of acute and convalescent COVID-19 samples took place in the United States, Italy and Spain.

Ages ranged from about 18 to 100 years, with residence in approximately 23 US areas. Germline CDR1 is SGHNT and CDR2 is YYREEE (reference sequence). The CDR3 loop spans 15 amino acids. V gave up 4 bases and J gave up 0 bases; unmatched junction bases: 7. The assay was immunoSEQ multiplex PCR, and TCRdb's table has in-frame clones only and misses some. The sample contains about 220,000 clones, approximately 80% of which appear only once. This clonotype originated in a woman in her sixties who had recovered from COVID-19. Sequencing was performed on PBMCs or T cells enriched from blood (not recorded which). This chain links TRBV5-4 with TRBJ2-7, with 7 bases matching TRBD2. DNA of the CDR3: TGTGCCAGCAGCCACGGGGGGAGGAGCTCCTACGAGCAGTACTTC. It yields the protein CASSHGGRSSYEQYF.